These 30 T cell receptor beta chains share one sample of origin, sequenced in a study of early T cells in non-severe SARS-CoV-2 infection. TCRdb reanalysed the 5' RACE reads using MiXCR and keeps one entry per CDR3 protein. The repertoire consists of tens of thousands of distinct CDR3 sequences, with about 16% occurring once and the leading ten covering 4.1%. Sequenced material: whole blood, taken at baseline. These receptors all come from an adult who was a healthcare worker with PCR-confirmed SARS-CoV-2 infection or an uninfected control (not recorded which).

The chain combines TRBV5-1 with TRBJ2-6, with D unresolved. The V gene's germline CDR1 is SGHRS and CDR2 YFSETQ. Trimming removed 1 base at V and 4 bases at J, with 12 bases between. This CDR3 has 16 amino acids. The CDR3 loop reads CASSLRQASGANVLTF. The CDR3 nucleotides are TGCGCCAGCAGCTTGCGGCAGGCCTCAGGGGCCAACGTCCTGACTTTC.

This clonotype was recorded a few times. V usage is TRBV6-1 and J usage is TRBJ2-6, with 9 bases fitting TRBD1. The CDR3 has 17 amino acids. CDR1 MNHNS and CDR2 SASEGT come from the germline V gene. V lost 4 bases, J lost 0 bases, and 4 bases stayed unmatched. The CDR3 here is CASSGDRGNSGANVLTF. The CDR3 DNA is TGTGCCAGCAGTGGCGACAGGGGGAACTCTGGGGCCAACGTCCTGACTTTC.

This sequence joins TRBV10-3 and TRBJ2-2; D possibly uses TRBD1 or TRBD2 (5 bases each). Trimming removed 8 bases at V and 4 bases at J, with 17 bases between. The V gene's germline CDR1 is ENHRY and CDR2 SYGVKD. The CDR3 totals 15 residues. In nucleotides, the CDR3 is TGTGCCATCGCTTGGGGGTCCCCAGGCACCGGGGAGCTGTTTTTT. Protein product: CAIAWGSPGTGELFF.

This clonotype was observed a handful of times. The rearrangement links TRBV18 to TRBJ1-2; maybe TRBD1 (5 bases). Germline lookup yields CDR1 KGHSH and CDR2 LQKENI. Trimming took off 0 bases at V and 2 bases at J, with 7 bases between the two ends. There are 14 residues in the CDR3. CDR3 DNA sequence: TGTGCCAGCTCACCACCGAGGACAAACTATGGCTACACCTTC. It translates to CASSPPRTNYGYTF.

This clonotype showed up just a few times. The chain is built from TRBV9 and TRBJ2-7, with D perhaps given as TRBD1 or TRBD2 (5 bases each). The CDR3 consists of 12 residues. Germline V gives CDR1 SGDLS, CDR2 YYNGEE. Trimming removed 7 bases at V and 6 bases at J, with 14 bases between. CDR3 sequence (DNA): TGTGCCAGCTCCGGGACCAGTCGCGAGCAGTACTTC. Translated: CASSGTSREQYF.

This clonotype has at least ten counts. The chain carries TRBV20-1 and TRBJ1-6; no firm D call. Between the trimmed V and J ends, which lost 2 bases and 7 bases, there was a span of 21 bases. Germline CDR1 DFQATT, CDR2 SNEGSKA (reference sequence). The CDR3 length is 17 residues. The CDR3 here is CSARLLRFDGRNSPLHF. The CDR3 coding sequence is TGCAGTGCTAGACTCCTCAGGTTTGATGGGCGGAATTCACCCCTCCACTTT.

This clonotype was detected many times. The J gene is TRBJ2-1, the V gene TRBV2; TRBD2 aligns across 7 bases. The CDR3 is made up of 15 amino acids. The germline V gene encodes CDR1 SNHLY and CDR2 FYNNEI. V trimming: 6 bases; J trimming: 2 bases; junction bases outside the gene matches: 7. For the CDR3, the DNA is TGTGCCAGCAGAGGGACTACCCCAGCCTACAATGAGCAGTTCTTC. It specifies CASRGTTPAYNEQFF. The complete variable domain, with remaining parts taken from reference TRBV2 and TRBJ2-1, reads EPEVTQTPSHQVTQMGQEVILRCVPISNHLYFYWYRQILGQKVEFLVSFYNNEISEKSEIFDDQFSVERPDGSNFTLKIRSTKLEDSAMYFCASRGTTPAYNEQFFGPGTRLTVL.

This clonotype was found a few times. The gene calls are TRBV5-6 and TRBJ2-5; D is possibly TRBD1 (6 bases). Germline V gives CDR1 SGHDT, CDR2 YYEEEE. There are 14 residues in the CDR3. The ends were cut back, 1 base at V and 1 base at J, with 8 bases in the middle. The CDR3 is CASSLWTAQETQYF. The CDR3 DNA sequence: TGTGCCAGCAGCTTGTGGACAGCCCAAGAGACCCAGTACTTC.

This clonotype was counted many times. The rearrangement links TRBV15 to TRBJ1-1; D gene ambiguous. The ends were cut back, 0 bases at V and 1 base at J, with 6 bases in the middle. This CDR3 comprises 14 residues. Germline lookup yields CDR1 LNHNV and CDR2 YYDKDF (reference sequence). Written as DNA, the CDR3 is TGTGCCACCAGCAGAGAGAGCACGAACACTGAAGCTTTCTTT. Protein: CATSRESTNTEAFF.

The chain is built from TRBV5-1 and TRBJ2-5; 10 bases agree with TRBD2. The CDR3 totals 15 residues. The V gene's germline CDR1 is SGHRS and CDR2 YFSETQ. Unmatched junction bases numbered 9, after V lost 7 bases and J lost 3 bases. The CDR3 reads CASAIGSGGEETQYF. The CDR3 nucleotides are TGCGCCAGCGCGATAGGCAGCGGGGGGGAAGAGACCCAGTACTTC.

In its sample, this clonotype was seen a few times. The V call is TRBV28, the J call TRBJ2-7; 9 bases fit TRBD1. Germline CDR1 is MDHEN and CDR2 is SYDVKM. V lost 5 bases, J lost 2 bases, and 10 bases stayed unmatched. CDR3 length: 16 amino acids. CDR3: CASSLRTGADPYEQYF. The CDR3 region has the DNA TGTGCCAGCAGTCTCAGGACAGGGGCGGACCCCTACGAGCAGTACTTC.

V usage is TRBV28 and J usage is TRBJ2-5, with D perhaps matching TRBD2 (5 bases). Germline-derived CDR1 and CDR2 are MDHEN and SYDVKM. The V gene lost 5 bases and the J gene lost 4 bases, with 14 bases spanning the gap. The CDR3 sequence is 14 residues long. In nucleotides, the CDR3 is TGTGCCAGCAGTACGCCGGGATTTGGAGAGACCCAGTACTTC. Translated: CASSTPGFGETQYF.

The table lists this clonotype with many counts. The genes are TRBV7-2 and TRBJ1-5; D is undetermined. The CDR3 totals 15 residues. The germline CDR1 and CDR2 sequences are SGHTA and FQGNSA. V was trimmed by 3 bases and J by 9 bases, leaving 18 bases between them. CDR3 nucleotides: TGTGCCAGCAGCTTTCGACGGTCTGGGGAATCGCCCCAGCATTTT. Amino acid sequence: CASSFRRSGESPQHF.

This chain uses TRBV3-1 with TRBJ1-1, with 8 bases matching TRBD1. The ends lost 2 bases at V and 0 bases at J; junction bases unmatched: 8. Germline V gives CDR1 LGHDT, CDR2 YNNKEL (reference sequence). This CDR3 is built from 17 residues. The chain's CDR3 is CASSQFLPDRVNTEAFF. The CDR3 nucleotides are TGTGCCAGCAGCCAATTTCTCCCGGACAGGGTGAACACTGAAGCTTTCTTT.

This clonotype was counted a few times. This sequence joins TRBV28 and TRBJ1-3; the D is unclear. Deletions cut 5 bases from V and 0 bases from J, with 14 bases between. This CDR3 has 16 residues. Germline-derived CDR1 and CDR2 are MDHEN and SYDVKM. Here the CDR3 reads CASSPNPGVSGNTIYF. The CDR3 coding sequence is TGTGCCAGCAGTCCGAACCCGGGAGTCTCTGGAAACACCATATATTTT.

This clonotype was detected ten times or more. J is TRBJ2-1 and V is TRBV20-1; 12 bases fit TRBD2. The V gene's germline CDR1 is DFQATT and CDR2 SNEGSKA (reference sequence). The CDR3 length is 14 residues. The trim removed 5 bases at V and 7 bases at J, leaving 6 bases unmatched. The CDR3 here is CSAPSGGARNEQFF. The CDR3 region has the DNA TGCAGTGCTCCTAGCGGGGGGGCCAGGAATGAGCAGTTCTTC.

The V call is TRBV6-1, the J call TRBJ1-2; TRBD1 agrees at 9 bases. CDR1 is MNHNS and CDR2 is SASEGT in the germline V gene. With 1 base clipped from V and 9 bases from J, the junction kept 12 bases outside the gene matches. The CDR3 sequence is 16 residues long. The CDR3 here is CASSEGSTGTGSSYTF. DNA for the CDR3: TGTGCCAGCAGTGAAGGGAGCACCGGGACAGGGAGTAGCTACACCTTC.

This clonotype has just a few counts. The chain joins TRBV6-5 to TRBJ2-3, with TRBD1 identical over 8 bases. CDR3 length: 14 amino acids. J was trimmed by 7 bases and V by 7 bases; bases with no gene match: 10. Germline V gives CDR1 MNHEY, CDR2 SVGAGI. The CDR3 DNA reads TGTGCCAGCAAACTCGGACAGGGAGCGTATACGCAGTATTTT. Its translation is CASKLGQGAYTQYF.

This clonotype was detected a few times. CDR3 loop: CASSFASPKDEQFF. The DNA for the CDR3 is TGTGCCAGCAGCTTTGCTTCCCCCAAGGATGAGCAGTTCTTC. This chain joins TRBV7-9 and TRBJ2-1; D remains ambiguous. The germline V gene has CDR1 SEHNR and CDR2 FQNEAQ (reference sequence). There are 14 residues in the CDR3. V shed 3 bases and J shed 8 bases, with 14 bases lying between them.

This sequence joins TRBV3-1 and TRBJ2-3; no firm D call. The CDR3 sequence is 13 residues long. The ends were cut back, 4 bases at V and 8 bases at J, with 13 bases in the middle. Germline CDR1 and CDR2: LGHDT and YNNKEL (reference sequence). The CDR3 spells CASSLTPLGTQYF. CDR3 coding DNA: TGTGCCAGCAGCCTGACCCCGCTGGGTACGCAGTATTTT.

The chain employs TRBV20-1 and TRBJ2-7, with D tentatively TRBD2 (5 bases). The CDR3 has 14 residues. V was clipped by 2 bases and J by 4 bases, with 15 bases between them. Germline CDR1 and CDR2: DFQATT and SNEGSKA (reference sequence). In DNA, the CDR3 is TGCAGTGCTAGACGCGGGTTGGACGCTTACGAGCAGTACTTC. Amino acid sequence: CSARRGLDAYEQYF.

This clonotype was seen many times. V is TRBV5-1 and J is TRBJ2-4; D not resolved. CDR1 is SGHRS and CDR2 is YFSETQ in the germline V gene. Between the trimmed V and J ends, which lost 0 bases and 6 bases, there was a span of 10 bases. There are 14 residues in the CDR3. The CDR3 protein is CASSLDGGLNIQYF. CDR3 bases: TGCGCCAGCAGCTTGGATGGCGGTCTAAACATTCAGTACTTC.

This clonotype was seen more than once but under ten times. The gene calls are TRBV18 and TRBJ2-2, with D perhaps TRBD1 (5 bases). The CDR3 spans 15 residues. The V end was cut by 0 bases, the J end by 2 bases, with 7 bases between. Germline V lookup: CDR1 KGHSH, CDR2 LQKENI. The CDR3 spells CASSPPGRNTGELFF. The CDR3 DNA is TGTGCCAGCTCACCACCGGGGCGTAACACCGGGGAGCTGTTTTTT.

The CDR3 nucleotides read TGTGCCAGCCAACTAGCGGGAGGTTTCCGTGCGCAGTATTTT. Amino acid sequence: CASQLAGGFRAQYF. The genes are TRBV6-6 and TRBJ2-3; the match to TRBD2 covers 12 bases. Germline V gene sequence: CDR1 MNHNY, CDR2 SVGAGI (reference sequence). V was clipped by 8 bases and J by 10 bases; unmatched bases: 10. The CDR3 is made up of 14 amino acids.

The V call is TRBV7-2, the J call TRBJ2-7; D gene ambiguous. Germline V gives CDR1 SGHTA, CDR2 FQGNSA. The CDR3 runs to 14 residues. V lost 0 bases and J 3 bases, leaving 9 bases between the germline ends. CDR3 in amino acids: CASSLAVRVYEQYF. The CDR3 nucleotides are TGTGCCAGCAGCTTAGCCGTCCGGGTCTACGAGCAGTACTTC.

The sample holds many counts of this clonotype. CDR3 loop: CASSADRGFSDTQYF. CDR3 nucleotides: TGTGCCAGCAGCGCGGACAGGGGGTTTTCAGATACGCAGTATTTT. This rearrangement joins TRBV5-6 to TRBJ2-3, with 10 nucleotides matching TRBD1. Germline CDR1 is SGHDT and CDR2 is YYEEEE. Unmatched junction bases numbered 6, after V lost 4 bases and J lost 4 bases. This CDR3 is built from 15 residues.

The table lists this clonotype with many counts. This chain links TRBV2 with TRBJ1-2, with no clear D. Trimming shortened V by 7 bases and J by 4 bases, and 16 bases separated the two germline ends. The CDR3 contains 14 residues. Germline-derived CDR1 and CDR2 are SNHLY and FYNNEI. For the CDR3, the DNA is TGTGCCAGCAACCCGGGGAGGGCGACCTATGGCTACACCTTC. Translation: CASNPGRATYGYTF.

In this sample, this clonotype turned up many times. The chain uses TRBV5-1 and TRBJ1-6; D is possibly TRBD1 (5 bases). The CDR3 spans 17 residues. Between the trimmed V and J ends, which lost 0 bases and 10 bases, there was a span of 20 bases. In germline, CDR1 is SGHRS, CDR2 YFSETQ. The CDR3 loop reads CASSLEGPDDIESPLHF. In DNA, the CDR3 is TGCGCCAGCAGCTTGGAGGGACCAGACGACATAGAGTCACCCCTCCACTTT.

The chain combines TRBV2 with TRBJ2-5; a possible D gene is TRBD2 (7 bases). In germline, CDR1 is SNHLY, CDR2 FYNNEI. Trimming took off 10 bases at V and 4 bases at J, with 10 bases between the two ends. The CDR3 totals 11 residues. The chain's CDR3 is CATRGGETQYF. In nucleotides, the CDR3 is TGTGCCACAAGGGGGGGAGAGACCCAGTACTTC. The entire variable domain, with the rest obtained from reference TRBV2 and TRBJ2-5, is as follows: EPEVTQTPSHQVTQMGQEVILRCVPISNHLYFYWYRQILGQKVEFLVSFYNNEISEKSEIFDDQFSVERPDGSNFTLKIRSTKLEDSAMYFCATRGGETQYFGPGTRLLVL.

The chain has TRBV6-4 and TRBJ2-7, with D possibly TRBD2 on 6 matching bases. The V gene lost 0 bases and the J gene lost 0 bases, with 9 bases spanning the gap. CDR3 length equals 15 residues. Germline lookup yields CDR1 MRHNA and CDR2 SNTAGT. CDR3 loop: CASSDSGGPSYEQYF. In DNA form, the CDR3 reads TGTGCCAGCAGTGACTCGGGGGGACCCTCCTACGAGCAGTACTTC.